The T cell receptor (beta chain) described here comes from a study of T cells in women clearing cervical HPV infection. Overall study findings and caveats: T-cell numbers per sample were unknown and may explain richness differences.

As to this clone: Its antigen is unidentified. Read sequence stops 3 residues before the CDR3 end, and the germline J gene provides the missing end.

Generated by immunoSEQ multiplex PCR, the TCRdb table keeps only in-frame clones and is missing some. Its table lists about 35,000 clones. The junction had 6 bases not matched to a gene; V was cut back by 5 bases and J by 6 bases. This CDR3 comprises 14 residues. Germline V CDR1 and CDR2: MNHEY, SMNVEV (reference sequence). This clonotype originated in a woman between 18 and 69 years old with a cervical HPV16 infection that either progressed to CIN3+ or cleared (not recorded which). Sequencing was carried out using blood buffy coat. This chain uses TRBV27 with TRBJ2-7, with TRBD1 matching over 11 bases. CDR3 region: CASSRDRGVFEQYF. The part of the CDR3 DNA that was read is TGTGCCAGCAGTAGGGACAGGGGGGTATTCGAG.